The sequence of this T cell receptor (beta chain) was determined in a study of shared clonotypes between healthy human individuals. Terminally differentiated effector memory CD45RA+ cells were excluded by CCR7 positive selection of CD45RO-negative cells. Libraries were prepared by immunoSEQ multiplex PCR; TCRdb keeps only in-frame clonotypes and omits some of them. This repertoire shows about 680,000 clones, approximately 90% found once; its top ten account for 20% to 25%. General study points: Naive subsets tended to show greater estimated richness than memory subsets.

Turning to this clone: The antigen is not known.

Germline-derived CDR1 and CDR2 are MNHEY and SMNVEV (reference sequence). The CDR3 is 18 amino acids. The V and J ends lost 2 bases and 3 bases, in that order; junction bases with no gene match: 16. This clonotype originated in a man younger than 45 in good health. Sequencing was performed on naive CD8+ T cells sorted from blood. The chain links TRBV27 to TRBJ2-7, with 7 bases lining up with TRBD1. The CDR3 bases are TGTGCCAGCAGTTTAAAATTGGTACGACAGGGAGTTGGCTACGAGCAGTACTTC. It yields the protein CASSLKLVRQGVGYEQYF.